This T cell receptor (beta chain) was recovered during a study of blood T cell repertoires in COVID-19. Germline lookup yields CDR1 SEHNR and CDR2 FQNEAQ (reference sequence). The CDR3 sequence is 13 residues long. With 3 bases removed from V and 8 bases from J, the gap between germline ends came to 13 bases. Methods used by the authors: Amplification of reference gene primers was used by the study to estimate nucleated cell counts. Profiled with immunoSEQ multiplex PCR; TCRdb holds only in-frame clones, not every one. That table is the source of V, J and clone size, and D and trimming were worked out from the DNA. The data show 150,000 to 200,000 clones, 89% seen once. Adults between about 18 and 89 years of age took part from about two dozen US areas.

This TCR was recovered from a woman aged 40-49 years with acute COVID-19. Sequenced material: PBMCs or T cells enriched from blood (not recorded which). This chain joins TRBV7-9 and TRBJ1-2, with TRBD1 as a possible D gene (6 bases). The DNA for the CDR3 is TGTGCCAGCAGCTTTGGGACACGGGGCGGCTACACCTTC. It specifies CASSFGTRGGYTF. The full variable domain, in which reference TRBV7-9 and TRBJ1-2 provide the parts outside the CDR3, is DTGVSQNPRHKITKRGQNVTFRCDPISEHNRLYWYRQTLGQGPEFLTYFQNEAQLEKSRLLSDRFSAERPKGSFSTLEIQRTEQGDSAMYLCASSFGTRGGYTFGSGTRLTVV.